This T cell receptor (beta chain) was found in a study of blood T cell repertoires in COVID-19. Looking at the study overall: Sources were T cells, B-cell-depleted T cells, or PBMCs; the material itself was cDNA or gDNA.

Under the authors' procedure: Nucleated cell counts were estimated from reference gene primer amplification. Method: immunoSEQ multiplex PCR; TCRdb's copy keeps in-frame clones and lacks some. V, J and clone size derive from that table, while D and trimming were established from the DNA sequence. The sample lists approximately 250,000 clones, about 88% occurring once. Those enrolled in Seattle joined during active infection and were followed longitudinally afterward. CDR1 ENHRY and CDR2 SYGVKD come from the germline V gene. Trimming cost V 5 bases and J 3 bases, with 7 bases left between them. This CDR3 comprises 13 residues.

The V gene is TRBV10-3, the J gene TRBJ1-4; D remains ambiguous. The sample comprised peripheral blood. The sequence was obtained from a woman between 65 and 79 years old with COVID-19, enrolled during active disease. The CDR3 protein is CAISSQPNEKLFF. The CDR3, as DNA: TGTGCCATCAGTTCACAGCCTAATGAAAAACTGTTTTTT.